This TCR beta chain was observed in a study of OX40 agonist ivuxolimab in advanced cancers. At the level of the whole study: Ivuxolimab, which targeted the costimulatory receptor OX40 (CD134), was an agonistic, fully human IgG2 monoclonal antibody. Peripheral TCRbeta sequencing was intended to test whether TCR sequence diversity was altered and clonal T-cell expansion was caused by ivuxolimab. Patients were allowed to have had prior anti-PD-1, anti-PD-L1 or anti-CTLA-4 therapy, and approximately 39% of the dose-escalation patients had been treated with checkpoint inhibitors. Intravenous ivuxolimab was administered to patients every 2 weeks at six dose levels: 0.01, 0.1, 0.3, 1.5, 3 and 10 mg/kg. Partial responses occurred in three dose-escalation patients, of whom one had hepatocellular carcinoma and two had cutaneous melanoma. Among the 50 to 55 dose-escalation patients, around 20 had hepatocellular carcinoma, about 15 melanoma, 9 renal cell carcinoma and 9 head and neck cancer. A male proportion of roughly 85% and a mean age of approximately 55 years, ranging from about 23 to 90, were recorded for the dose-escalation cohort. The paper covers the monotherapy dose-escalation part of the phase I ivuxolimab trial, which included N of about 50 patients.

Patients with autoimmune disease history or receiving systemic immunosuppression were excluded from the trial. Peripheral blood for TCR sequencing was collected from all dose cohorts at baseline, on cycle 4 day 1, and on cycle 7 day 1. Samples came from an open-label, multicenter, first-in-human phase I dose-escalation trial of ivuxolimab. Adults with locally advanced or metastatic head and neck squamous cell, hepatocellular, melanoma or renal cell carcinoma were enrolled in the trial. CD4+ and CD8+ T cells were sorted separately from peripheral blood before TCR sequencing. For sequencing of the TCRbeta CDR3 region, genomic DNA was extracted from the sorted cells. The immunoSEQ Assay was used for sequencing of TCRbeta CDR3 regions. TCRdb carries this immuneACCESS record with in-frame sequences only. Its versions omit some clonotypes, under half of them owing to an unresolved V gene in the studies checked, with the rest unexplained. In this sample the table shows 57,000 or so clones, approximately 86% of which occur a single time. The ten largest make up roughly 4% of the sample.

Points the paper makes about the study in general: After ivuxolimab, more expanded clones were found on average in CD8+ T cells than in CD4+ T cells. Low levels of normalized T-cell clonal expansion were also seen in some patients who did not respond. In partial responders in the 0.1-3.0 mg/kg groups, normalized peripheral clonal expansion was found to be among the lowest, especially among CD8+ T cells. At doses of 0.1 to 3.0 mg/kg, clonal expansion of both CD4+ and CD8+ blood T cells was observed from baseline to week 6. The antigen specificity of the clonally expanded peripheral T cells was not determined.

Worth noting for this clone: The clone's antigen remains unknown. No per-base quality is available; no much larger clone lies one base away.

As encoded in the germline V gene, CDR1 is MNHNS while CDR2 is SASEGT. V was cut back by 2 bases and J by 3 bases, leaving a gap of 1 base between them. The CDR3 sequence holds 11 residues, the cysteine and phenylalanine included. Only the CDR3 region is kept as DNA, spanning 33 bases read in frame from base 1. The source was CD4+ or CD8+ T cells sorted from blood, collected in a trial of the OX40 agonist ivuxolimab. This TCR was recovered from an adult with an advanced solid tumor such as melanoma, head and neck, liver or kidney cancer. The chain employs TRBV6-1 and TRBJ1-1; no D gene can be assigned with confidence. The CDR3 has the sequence CASSEYTEAFF. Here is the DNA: TGTGCCAGCAGTGAATACACTGAAGCTTTCTTT.